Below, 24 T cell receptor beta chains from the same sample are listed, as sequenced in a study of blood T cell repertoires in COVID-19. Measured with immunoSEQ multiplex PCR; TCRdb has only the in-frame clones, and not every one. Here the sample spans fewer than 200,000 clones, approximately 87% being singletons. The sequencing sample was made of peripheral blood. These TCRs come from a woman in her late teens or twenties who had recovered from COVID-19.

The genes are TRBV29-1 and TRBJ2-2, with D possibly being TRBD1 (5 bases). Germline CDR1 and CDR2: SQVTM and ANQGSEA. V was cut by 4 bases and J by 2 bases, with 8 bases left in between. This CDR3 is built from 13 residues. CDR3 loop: CSVVDSNTGELFF. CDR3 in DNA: TGCAGCGTTGTTGACAGCAACACCGGGGAGCTGTTTTTT.

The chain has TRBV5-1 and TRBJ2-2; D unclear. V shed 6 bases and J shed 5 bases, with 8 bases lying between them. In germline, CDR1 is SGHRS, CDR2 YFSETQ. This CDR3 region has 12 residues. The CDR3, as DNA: TGCGCCAGCACCATCGAGACCGGGGAGCTGTTTTTT. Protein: CASTIETGELFF.

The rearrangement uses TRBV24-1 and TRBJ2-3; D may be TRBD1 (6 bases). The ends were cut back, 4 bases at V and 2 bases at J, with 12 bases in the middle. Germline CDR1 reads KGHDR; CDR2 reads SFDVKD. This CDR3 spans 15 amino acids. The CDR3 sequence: CATSEPGHFTDTQYF. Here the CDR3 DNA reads TGTGCCACCAGTGAACCGGGACATTTCACAGATACGCAGTATTTT.

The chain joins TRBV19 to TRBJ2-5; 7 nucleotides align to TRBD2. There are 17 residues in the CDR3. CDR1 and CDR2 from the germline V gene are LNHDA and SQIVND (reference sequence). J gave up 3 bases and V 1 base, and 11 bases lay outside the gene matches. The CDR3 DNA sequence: TGTGCCAGTAGTATAGGTGGGGGGGGGACTACCAAAGAGACCCAGTACTTC. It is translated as CASSIGGGGTTKETQYF.

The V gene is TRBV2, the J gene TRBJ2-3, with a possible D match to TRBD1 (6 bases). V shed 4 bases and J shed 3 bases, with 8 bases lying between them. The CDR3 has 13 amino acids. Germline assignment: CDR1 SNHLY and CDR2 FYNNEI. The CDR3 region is CASSGGGTDTQYF. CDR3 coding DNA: TGTGCCAGCAGTGGAGGGGGAACAGATACGCAGTATTTT.

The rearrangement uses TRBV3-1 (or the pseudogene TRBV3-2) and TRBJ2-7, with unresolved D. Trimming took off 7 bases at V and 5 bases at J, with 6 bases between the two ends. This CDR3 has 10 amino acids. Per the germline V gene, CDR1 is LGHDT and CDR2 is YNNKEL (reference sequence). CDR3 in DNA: TGTGCCAGCAATATCCACGAGCAGTACTTC. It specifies CASNIHEQYF.

The CDR3, as DNA: TGTGCCAGCACCCCCGGGGAGGGACATGCCGGGGAGCTGTTTTTT. It yields the protein CASTPGEGHAGELFF. The J gene is TRBJ2-2, the V gene TRBV28; D may be TRBD2 (7 bases). Trimming cost V 7 bases and J 6 bases, with 18 bases left between them. From germline, CDR1 is MDHEN and CDR2 SYDVKM. The length of the CDR3 is 15 residues.

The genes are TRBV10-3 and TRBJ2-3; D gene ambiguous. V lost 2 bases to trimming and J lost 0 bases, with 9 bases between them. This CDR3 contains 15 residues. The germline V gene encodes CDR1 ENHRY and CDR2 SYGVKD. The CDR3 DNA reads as TGTGCCATCAGTGAGACGACTCCGAGCACAGATACGCAGTATTTT. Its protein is CAISETTPSTDTQYF.

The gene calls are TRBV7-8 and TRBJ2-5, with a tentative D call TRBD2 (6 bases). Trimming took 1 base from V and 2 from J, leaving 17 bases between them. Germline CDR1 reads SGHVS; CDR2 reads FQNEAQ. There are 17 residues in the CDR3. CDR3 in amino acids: CASSLETRNFRQETQYF. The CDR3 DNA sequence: TGTGCCAGCAGCTTAGAGACTAGAAACTTCAGACAAGAGACCCAGTACTTC.

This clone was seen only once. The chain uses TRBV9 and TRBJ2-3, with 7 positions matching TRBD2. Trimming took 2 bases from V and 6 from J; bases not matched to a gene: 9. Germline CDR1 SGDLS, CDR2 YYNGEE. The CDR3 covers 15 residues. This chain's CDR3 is CASSVREGRDDTQYF. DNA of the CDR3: TGTGCCAGCAGCGTGAGGGAGGGCCGGGATGATACGCAGTATTTT.

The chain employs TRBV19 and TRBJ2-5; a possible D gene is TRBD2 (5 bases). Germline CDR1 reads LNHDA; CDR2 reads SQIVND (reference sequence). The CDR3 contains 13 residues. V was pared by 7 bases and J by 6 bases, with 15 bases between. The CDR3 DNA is TGTGCCAGTACAGGCAAGGGCGGGCAGACCCAGTACTTC. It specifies CASTGKGGQTQYF. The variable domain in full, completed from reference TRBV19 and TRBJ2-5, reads DGGITQSPKYLFRKEGQNVTLSCEQNLNHDAMYWYRQDPGQGLRLIYYSQIVNDFQKGDIAEGYSVSREKKESFPLTVTSAQKNPTAFYLCASTGKGGQTQYFGPGTRLLVL.

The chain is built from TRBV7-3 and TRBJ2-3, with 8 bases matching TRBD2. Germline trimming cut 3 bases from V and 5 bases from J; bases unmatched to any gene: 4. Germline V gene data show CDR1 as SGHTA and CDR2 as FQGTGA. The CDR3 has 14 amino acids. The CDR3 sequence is CASSFSGVIDTQYF. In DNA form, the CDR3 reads TGTGCCAGCAGCTTTAGCGGGGTTATAGATACGCAGTATTTT.

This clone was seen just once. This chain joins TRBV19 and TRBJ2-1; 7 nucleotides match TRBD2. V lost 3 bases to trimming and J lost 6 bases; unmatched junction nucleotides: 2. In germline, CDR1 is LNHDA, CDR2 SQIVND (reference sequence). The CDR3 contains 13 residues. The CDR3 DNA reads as TGTGCCAGTAGTATGGGGGGGAGCAATGAGCAGTTCTTC. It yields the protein CASSMGGSNEQFF.

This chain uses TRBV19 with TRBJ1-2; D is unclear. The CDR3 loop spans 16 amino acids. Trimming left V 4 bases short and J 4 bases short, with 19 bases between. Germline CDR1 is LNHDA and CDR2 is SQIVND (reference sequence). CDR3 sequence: CASSTRVQVSFYGYTF. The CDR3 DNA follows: TGTGCCAGTAGTACCCGGGTCCAAGTTTCGTTCTATGGCTACACCTTC.

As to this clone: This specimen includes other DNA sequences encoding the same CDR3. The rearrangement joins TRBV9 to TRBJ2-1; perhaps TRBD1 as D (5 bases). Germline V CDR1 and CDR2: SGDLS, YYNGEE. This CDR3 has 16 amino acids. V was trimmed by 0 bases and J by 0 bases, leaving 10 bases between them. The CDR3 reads CASSVGGGSSYNEQFF. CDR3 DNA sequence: TGTGCCAGCAGCGTAGGGGGCGGAAGCTCCTACAATGAGCAGTTCTTC.

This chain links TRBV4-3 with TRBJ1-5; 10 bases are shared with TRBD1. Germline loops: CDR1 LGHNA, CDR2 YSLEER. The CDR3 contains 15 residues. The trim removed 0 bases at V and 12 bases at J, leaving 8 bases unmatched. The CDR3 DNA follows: TGCGCCAGCAGCCAAGATTTGGGGACAGGGGTTGGCCAGCATTTT. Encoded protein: CASSQDLGTGVGQHF.

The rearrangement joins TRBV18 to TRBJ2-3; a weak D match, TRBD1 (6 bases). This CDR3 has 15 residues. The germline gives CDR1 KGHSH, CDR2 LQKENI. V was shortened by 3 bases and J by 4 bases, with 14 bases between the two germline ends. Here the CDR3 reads CASSPGQGYADTQYF. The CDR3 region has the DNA TGTGCCAGCTCACCGGGGCAGGGGTACGCAGATACGCAGTATTTT.

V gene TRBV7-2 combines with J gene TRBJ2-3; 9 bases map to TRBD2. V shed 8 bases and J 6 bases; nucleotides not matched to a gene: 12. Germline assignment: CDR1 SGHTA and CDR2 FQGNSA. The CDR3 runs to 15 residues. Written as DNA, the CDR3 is TGTGCCAGCGCCCGCCCGGGACTAGCTTCGGATACGCAGTATTTT. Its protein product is CASARPGLASDTQYF.

Written as DNA, the CDR3 is TGTGCCAGCAGCTTAGTTCCCGGGGGAGCTTTCTTT. It encodes CASSLVPGGAFF. V is TRBV7-9 and J is TRBJ1-1, with TRBD1 as a possible D gene (5 bases). This CDR3 is 12 amino acids long. Trimming removed 1 base at V and 10 bases at J, with 10 bases between. Germline V CDR1 and CDR2: SEHNR, FQNEAQ (reference sequence).

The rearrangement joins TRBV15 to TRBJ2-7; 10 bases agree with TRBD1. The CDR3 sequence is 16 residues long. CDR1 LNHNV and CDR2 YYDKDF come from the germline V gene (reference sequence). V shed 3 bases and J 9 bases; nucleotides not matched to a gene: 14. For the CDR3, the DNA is TGTGCCACCAGCAGCTTATTCGACCGGGACAGGGGTGTGCAGTACGTC. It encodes CATSSLFDRDRGVQYV.

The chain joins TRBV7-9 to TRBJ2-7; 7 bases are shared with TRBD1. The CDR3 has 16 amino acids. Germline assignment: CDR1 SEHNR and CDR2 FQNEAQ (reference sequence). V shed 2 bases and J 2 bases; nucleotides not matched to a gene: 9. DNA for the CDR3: TGTGCCAGCAGCTTATTATCCGGGACAGACGCCTACGAGCAGTACTTC. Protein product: CASSLLSGTDAYEQYF.

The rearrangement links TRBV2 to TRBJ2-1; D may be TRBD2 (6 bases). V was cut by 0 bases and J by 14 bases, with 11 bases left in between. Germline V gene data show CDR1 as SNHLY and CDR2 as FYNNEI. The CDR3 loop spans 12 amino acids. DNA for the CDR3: TGTGCCAGCAGTGAAGCGCAGACTAGTAAGTTCTTC. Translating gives CASSEAQTSKFF.

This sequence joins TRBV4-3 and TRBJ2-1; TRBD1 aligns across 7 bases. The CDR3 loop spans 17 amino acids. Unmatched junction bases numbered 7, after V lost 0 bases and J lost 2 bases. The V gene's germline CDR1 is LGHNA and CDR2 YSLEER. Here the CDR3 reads CASSQDQGTAAYNEQFF. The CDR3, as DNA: TGCGCCAGCAGCCAAGATCAGGGGACAGCGGCCTACAATGAGCAGTTCTTC.

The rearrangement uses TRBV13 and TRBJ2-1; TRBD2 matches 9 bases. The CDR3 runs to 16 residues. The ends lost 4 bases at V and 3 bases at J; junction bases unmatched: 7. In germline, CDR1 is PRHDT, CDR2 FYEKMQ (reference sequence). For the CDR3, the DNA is TGTGCCAGCAGCTCGTCGGGACTAGCAGACTACAATGAGCAGTTCTTC. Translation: CASSSSGLADYNEQFF. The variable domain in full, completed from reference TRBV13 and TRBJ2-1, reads AAGVIQSPRHLIKEKRETATLKCYPIPRHDTVYWYQQGPGQDPQFLISFYEKMQSDKGSIPDRFSAQQFSDYHSELNMSSLELGDSALYFCASSSSGLADYNEQFFGPGTRLTVL.